This TCR beta chain comes out of a study of OX40 agonist ivuxolimab in advanced cancers. About the study: In this cohort, patients received ivuxolimab, an agonistic anti-OX40 (CD134) antibody.

Whole-study findings and limits: CD4+ and CD8+ T cells in blood underwent clonal expansion by week 6 at 0.1 to 3.0 mg/kg.

Sequenced by immunoSEQ multiplex PCR; TCRdb stores in-frame clones only, minus some. This repertoire shows about 75,000 clones, around 86% found once; its top ten account for about 8%. Concerning this clone: Its antigen is unidentified.

V was clipped by 7 bases and J by 7 bases, with 11 bases between them. From germline, CDR1 is SNHLY and CDR2 FYNNEI. The CDR3 sequence is 12 residues long. The input for sequencing was CD4+ or CD8+ T cells sorted from blood, taken in a trial of the OX40 agonist ivuxolimab. This TCR was recovered from an adult with an advanced solid tumor such as melanoma, head and neck, liver or kidney cancer. The genes are TRBV2 and TRBJ2-1, with a possible D match to TRBD1 (5 bases). CDR3 in amino acids: CASNKQANEQFF. CDR3 nucleotides: TGTGCCAGCAACAAACAGGCGAATGAGCAGTTCTTC.